The 25 T cell receptor beta chains presented below share a single source sample, sequenced in a study of post-analysis software for immune sequencing data. General study points: With TRBV5-6, TRBV5-1 and TRBV20-1 included, 4 or 5 TRBV segments were more frequent in patients than in controls.

Sequencing libraries made from TCR beta cDNA carried unique molecular identifiers. MiXCR, run by TCRdb on the PCR reads, gives a single entry per CDR3 protein. The data hold about 770,000 distinct CDR3 sequences, with just over 45% observed a single time. Their antigens are not known. The sequenced sample consisted of blood. These receptor sequences come from a girl aged 5 to 17 with multiple sclerosis.

This clonotype was seen a few times. The rearrangement uses TRBV24-1 and TRBJ2-1; perhaps TRBD2 as D (6 bases). Trimming removed 3 bases from V and 0 bases from J, with 11 bases in between. The CDR3 covers 16 residues. CDR1 and CDR2 from the germline V gene are KGHDR and SFDVKD. CDR3 sequence: CATSDISGSSYNEQFF. The CDR3 region has the DNA TGTGCCACCAGTGATATTAGCGGAAGCTCCTACAATGAGCAGTTCTTC.

V usage is TRBV14 and J usage is TRBJ2-6; D possibly corresponds to TRBD2 (6 bases). Looked up from germline, CDR1 is SGHDN and CDR2 is FVKESK. Trimming stripped 9 bases from V and 4 bases from J, with 13 bases between. The CDR3 runs to 14 residues. The CDR3 region has the DNA TGTGCCAGTGACGGAGGGTCGGGGGCCAACGTCCTGACTTTC. It codes for CASDGGSGANVLTF.

The rearrangement uses TRBV7-9 and TRBJ2-7; tentative D call: TRBD1 (7 bases). Looked up from germline, CDR1 is SEHNR and CDR2 is FQNEAQ (reference sequence). The CDR3 spans 15 residues. Trimming removed 1 base from V and 3 bases from J, with 13 bases in between. CDR3 coding DNA: TGTGCCAGCAGCTTAGGACAGGGAGGCGTCTACGAGCAGTACTTC. Its translation is CASSLGQGGVYEQYF.

The CDR3 spells CASSRRTSTSGRAQYF. The CDR3 nucleotides read TGTGCCAGCAGCAGGAGGACATCGACTAGCGGGAGGGCCCAGTACTTC. The J gene is TRBJ2-5, the V gene TRBV5-6, with 14 bases identical to TRBD2. CDR3 length equals 16 residues. Germline V gives CDR1 SGHDT, CDR2 YYEEEE. The J segment lost 9 bases and the V segment lost 4 bases, leaving 11 bases of the junction unmatched.

This clonotype was detected only a few times. This chain links TRBV12-3 or TRBV12-4 with TRBJ2-6; 8 bases agree with TRBD1. Trimming at V came to 6 bases and at J to 2 bases, leaving 12 bases not matched to a gene. The CDR3 is 18 residues long. Written as DNA, the CDR3 is TGTGCCAGCAGGAGACGGGACAGGAGGGTTCCTGGGGCCAACGTCCTGACTTTC. Translating it yields CASRRRDRRVPGANVLTF.

The J gene is TRBJ1-5, the V gene TRBV15; no reliable D call. V shed 0 bases and J shed 6 bases, with 6 bases lying between them. Germline values: CDR1 LNHNV, CDR2 YYDKDF (reference sequence). This CDR3 is 13 amino acids long. This chain's CDR3 is CATSREGIQPQHF. In DNA, the CDR3 is TGTGCCACCAGCAGAGAAGGGATTCAGCCCCAGCATTTT.

This clonotype occurred a few times. V usage is TRBV6-5 and J usage is TRBJ1-6; TRBD1 aligns across 9 bases. V trimming: 6 bases; J trimming: 8 bases; junction bases outside the gene matches: 11. The V gene's germline CDR1 is MNHEY and CDR2 SVGAGI. The CDR3 extends over 16 amino acids. CDR3 loop: CASSRGTGRSDSPLHF. CDR3 bases: TGTGCCAGCAGCCGTGGGACAGGGCGTTCGGATTCACCCCTCCACTTT.

This clonotype was observed a handful of times. The chain uses TRBV5-1 and TRBJ2-7, with D possibly TRBD1 on 6 matching bases. The CDR3 is 15 amino acids. The germline CDR1 and CDR2 sequences are SGHRS and YFSETQ. Between the trimmed V and J ends, which lost 4 bases and 2 bases, there was a span of 16 bases. The CDR3 loop reads CASSADGTRTYEQYF. The CDR3 DNA reads as TGCGCCAGCAGCGCAGACGGGACACGGACCTACGAGCAGTACTTC. The full variable domain, with the rest looked up from reference TRBV5-1 and TRBJ2-7, is KAGVTQTPRYLIKTRGQQVTLSCSPISGHRSVSWYQQTPGQGLQFLFEYFSETQRNKGNFPGRFSGRQFSNSRSEMNVSTLELGDSALYLCASSADGTRTYEQYFGPGTRLTVT.

This clonotype was recorded once. J is TRBJ2-7 and V is TRBV11-3, with D hard to call. Germline lookup yields CDR1 SGHNT and CDR2 YENEEA. The CDR3 has 13 residues. The V end lost 5 bases, the J end lost 6 bases, and 14 bases lay between the germline ends. The CDR3 here is CASSTRTMGEQYF. The CDR3 DNA reads as TGTGCCAGCAGCACCCGGACGATGGGCGAGCAGTACTTC.

The chain carries TRBV7-9 and TRBJ2-7; D may be TRBD2 (6 bases). Deletions cut 6 bases from V and 2 bases from J, with 20 bases between. The CDR3 has 16 residues. Germline V gene data show CDR1 as SEHNR and CDR2 as FQNEAQ (reference sequence). This chain's CDR3 is CASSSEGQGVAYEQYF. The CDR3 region has the DNA TGTGCCAGCAGTTCGGAGGGCCAGGGCGTTGCCTACGAGCAGTACTTC.

This clonotype appeared many times. This sequence joins TRBV20-1 and TRBJ2-7; D not certain. The CDR3 is 12 amino acids. Trimming shortened V by 0 bases and J by 2 bases, and 5 bases separated the two germline ends. Germline V gene data show CDR1 as DFQATT and CDR2 as SNEGSKA (reference sequence). The CDR3 DNA reads as TGCAGTGCTAGAGATGTGGCCTACGAGCAGTACTTC. Residues: CSARDVAYEQYF.

The CDR3 loop reads CASSLATGVGANVLTF. CDR3 nucleotide sequence: TGTGCCAGCAGCTTAGCGACAGGGGTCGGGGCCAACGTCCTGACTTTC. J is TRBJ2-6 and V is TRBV5-4; 8 nucleotides line up with TRBD1. With V trimmed by 2 bases and J by 4 bases, 5 bases remained unmatched. The CDR3 runs 16 residues. The V gene's germline CDR1 is SGHNT and CDR2 YYREEE (reference sequence). Combining the CDR3 with reference TRBV5-4 and TRBJ2-6 gives the whole variable domain ETGVTQSPTHLIKTRGQQVTLRCSSQSGHNTVSWYQQALGQGPQFIFQYYREEENGRGNFPPRFSGLQFPNYSSELNVNALELDDSALYLCASSLATGVGANVLTFGAGSRLTVL.

The gene calls are TRBV30 and TRBJ2-7, with D possibly called TRBD1 or TRBD2 (6 bases each). Germline V lookup: CDR1 GTSNPN, CDR2 SVGIG (reference sequence). The ends were cut back, 5 bases at V and 0 bases at J, with 14 bases in the middle. The CDR3 runs 14 residues. This CDR3 reads CAWATRGLSYEQYF. The CDR3 nucleotides are TGTGCCTGGGCTACCCGGGGGCTCTCCTACGAGCAGTACTTC.

This chain joins TRBV29-1 and TRBJ2-3; 9 bases are shared with TRBD2. CDR3 length: 15 amino acids. The ends lost 1 base at V and 13 bases at J; junction bases unmatched: 15. CDR1 and CDR2 (germline): SQVTM, ANQGSEA. The CDR3 spells CSVEGVAGVNAGEYF. In DNA, the CDR3 is TGCAGCGTTGAAGGGGTAGCGGGAGTAAACGCTGGAGAGTATTTT.

This clonotype came up a few times. The J gene is TRBJ2-3, the V gene TRBV29-1; no firm D call. The ends were cut back, 1 base at V and 4 bases at J, with 12 bases in the middle. Per the germline V gene, CDR1 is SQVTM and CDR2 is ANQGSEA. The CDR3 sequence is 14 residues long. CDR3 sequence (DNA): TGCAGCGTTGAAGTCGGACGGTGGCCAGATACGCAGTATTTT. Its protein is CSVEVGRWPDTQYF.

V gene TRBV5-1 combines with J gene TRBJ2-7, with a weak D call TRBD1 (6 bases). Germline V lookup: CDR1 SGHRS, CDR2 YFSETQ. V lost 6 bases and J lost 5, with 15 bases in between. This CDR3 is 13 amino acids long. The CDR3 nucleotides are TGCGCCAGCAAGAGGACAGACCCGAACGAGCAGTACTTC. This codes for CASKRTDPNEQYF.

This clonotype was seen a handful of times. The chain joins TRBV7-9 to TRBJ2-5, with D unresolved. The germline CDR1 and CDR2 sequences are SEHNR and FQNEAQ (reference sequence). This CDR3 is 14 amino acids long. The V and J ends lost 2 bases and 11 bases respectively, with 18 bases between them. CDR3 nucleotide sequence: TGTGCCAGCAGCTTAAGTATGGGCTTCAATCCGCAGTACTTC. Protein: CASSLSMGFNPQYF.

The chain carries TRBV7-9 and TRBJ1-1; 8 bases are shared with TRBD1. The CDR3 runs 14 residues. Trimming at V came to 5 bases and at J to 5 bases, leaving 7 bases not matched to a gene. Per germline, CDR1 SEHNR and CDR2 FQNEAQ (reference sequence). The CDR3 DNA reads TGTGCCAGCAGCCTGACAGGGGCGGAGACTGAAGCTTTCTTT. Its translation is CASSLTGAETEAFF.

The chain couples TRBV28 to TRBJ2-4; D is possibly TRBD2 (5 bases). Deletions cut 5 bases from V and 6 bases from J, with 11 bases between. This CDR3 contains 13 residues. Germline V CDR1 and CDR2: MDHEN, SYDVKM. In DNA form, the CDR3 reads TGTGCCAGCAGTCCCCCGGGGAGAAACATTCAGTACTTC. As protein: CASSPPGRNIQYF.

Comment on this clonotype: The junction and the germline gene differ at one end; a read error may be behind it. V and J are TRBV5-1 and TRBJ2-1; maybe TRBD2 (6 bases). CDR3 length: 15 amino acids. Per the germline V gene, CDR1 is SGHRS and CDR2 is YFSETQ. The CDR3 sequence: CTSSLEGEVHNEQFF. DNA of the CDR3: TGCACCAGCAGCTTGGAAGGGGAGGTCCACAATGAGCAGTTCTTC.

This chain uses TRBV4-2 with TRBJ1-1; TRBD1 is a possible D gene (6 bases). Germline CDR1 and CDR2: LGHNA and YNFKEQ. The CDR3 contains 15 residues. Trimming removed 3 bases from V and 2 bases from J, with 13 bases in between. CDR3 amino acids: CASSHLDRINTEAFF. Written as DNA, the CDR3 is TGTGCCAGCAGCCACCTCGACAGGATCAACACTGAAGCTTTCTTT.

CDR3 sequence: CASSLGGGRARYEQFF. The DNA for the CDR3 is TGTGCCAGCAGTTTAGGTGGCGGGAGGGCTAGGTATGAGCAGTTCTTC. The chain carries TRBV12-3 or TRBV12-4 and TRBJ2-1, with 9 bases matching TRBD2. V dropped 1 base and J dropped 8; count of bases not matched to a gene: 9. This CDR3 spans 16 amino acids.

This clonotype was counted between two and nine times. The CDR3 nucleotides are TGCAGCGTTGAAGATTGGGACAGCTCTAACTATGGCTACACCTTC. Its protein is CSVEDWDSSNYGYTF. The chain employs TRBV29-1 and TRBJ1-2; 7 positions agree with TRBD1. Trimming took 0 bases from V and 0 from J; bases not matched to a gene: 4. The CDR3 spans 15 residues. In germline, CDR1 is SQVTM, CDR2 ANQGSEA.

In this sample, this clonotype turned up a few times. The genes are TRBV6-5 and TRBJ2-1; TRBD2 aligns across 7 bases. V shed 3 bases and J 5 bases; nucleotides not matched to a gene: 7. CDR3 length: 15 amino acids. Germline V gives CDR1 MNHEY, CDR2 SVGAGI. The CDR3 coding sequence is TGTGCCAGCAGTTATTGGAGGGAGGGCCACAATGAGCAGTTCTTC. This sequence encodes CASSYWREGHNEQFF.

The chain is built from TRBV9 and TRBJ2-3; 9 bases match TRBD1. Germline CDR1 SGDLS, CDR2 YYNGEE. This CDR3 region has 14 residues. Trimming removed 7 bases from V and 0 bases from J; junction bases left unmatched: 3. In DNA, the CDR3 is TGTGCCAGCCAAGGACAGGGGAGCACAGATACGCAGTATTTT. It encodes CASQGQGSTDTQYF. The full variable domain, in which reference TRBV9 and TRBJ2-3 provide the parts outside the CDR3, is DSGVTQTPKHLITATGQRVTLRCSPRSGDLSVYWYQQSLDQGLQFLIQYYNGEERAKGNILERFSAQQFPDLHSELNLSSLELGDSALYFCASQGQGSTDTQYFGPGTRLTVL.